This TCR beta chain appears in the sequencing data of a study of blood T cell repertoires in COVID-19. For the study at large: T cells, B-cell-depleted T cells, or PBMCs provided the cDNA or gDNA that served as material.

Only in-frame clones appear in the TCRdb table, and some are missing; sequencing was by immunoSEQ multiplex PCR. The sample lists under 60,000 clones, 91% occurring once. This TCR was recovered from a man in his fifties or sixties with active COVID-19. The sequencing input was peripheral blood.

This chain's CDR3 is CASSFHQGADYGYTF. DNA for the CDR3: TGTGCCAGCAGCTTTCACCAGGGGGCTGACTATGGCTACACCTTC. The V call is TRBV7-2, the J call TRBJ1-2, with TRBD1 identical over 8 bases. Per the germline V gene, CDR1 is SGHTA and CDR2 is FQGNSA. The CDR3 runs 15 residues. J was trimmed by 3 bases and V by 3 bases; bases with no gene match: 6.